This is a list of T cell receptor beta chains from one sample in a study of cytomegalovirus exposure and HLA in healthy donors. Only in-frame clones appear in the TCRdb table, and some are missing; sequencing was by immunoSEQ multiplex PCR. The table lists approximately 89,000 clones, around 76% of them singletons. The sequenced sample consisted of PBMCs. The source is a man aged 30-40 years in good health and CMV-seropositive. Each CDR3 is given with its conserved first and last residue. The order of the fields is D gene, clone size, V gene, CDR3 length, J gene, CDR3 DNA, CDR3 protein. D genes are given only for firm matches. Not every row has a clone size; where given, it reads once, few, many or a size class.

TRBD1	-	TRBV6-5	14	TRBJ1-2	TGTGCCAGCAGTTCCCCTGACAGGGGAGATGGCTACACCTTC	CASSSPDRGDGYTF
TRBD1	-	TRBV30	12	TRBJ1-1	TGTGCCTGGAGTGTATGGACAGGAAGAGCTTTCTTT	CAWSVWTGRAFF
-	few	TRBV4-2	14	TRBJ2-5	TGTGCCAGCAGCCAAGGGAGTATACAAGAGACCCAGTACTTC	CASSQGSIQETQYF
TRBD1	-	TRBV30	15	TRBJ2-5	TGTGCCTGGAGGCCGGGACAGGGGTACCAAGAGACCCAGTACTTC	CAWRPGQGYQETQYF
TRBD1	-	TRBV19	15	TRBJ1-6	TGTGCCAGTAGTGGCGGGACAGTTAATAATTCACCCCTCCACTTT	CASSGGTVNNSPLHF
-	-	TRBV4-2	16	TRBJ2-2	TGTGCCAGCACCCCCAGCCGGGGTTCGAACACCGGGGAGCTGTTTTTT	CASTPSRGSNTGELFF
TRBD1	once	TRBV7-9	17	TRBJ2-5	TGTGCCAGCAGCCTCTGTCGTGGTCGGGACAGAGAAGAGACCCAGTACTTC	CASSLCRGRDREETQYF
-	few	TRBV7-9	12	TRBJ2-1	TGTGCCAGCAGCTTAGTTAGCTCTGGGCAGTTCTTC	CASSLVSSGQFF
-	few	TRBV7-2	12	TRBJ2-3	TGTGCCAGCAGCCCATCGGGAGATACGCAGTATTTT	CASSPSGDTQYF
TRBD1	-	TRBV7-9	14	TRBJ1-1	TGTGCCAGCAGCTCAACAGGGGGGAACACTGAAGCTTTCTTT	CASSSTGGNTEAFF
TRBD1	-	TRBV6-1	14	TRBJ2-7	TGTGCCACGGAACAGGGGGTAAGCTCCTACGAGCAGTACTTC	CATEQGVSSYEQYF
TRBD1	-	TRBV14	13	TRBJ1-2	TGTGCCAGCAGCCCACAGGGGGCGTGGGGCTACACCTTC	CASSPQGAWGYTF
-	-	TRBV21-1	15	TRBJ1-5	TGTGCCAGCAGCAAAGAGGGGAAGGATGGTCAGCCCCAGCATTTT	CASSKEGKDGQPQHF
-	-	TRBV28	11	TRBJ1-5	TGTGCCAGCACCTCCAATCAGCCCCAGCATTTT	CASTSNQPQHF
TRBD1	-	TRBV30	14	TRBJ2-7	TGTGCCTGGAGTTCAGGACAGGGGGTACGCGAGCAGTACTTC	CAWSSGQGVREQYF
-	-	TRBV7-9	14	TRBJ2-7	TGTGCCAGCAGCCGTCCCGGACAGCCCTACGAGCAGTACTTC	CASSRPGQPYEQYF
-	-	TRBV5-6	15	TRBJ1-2	TGTGCCAGCAGCTTGGTTGGGGGCAGCAACTATGGCTACACCTTC	CASSLVGGSNYGYTF
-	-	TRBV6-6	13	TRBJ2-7	TGTGCCAGCAGTTACGGACGGGGGAACGAGCAGTACTTC	CASSYGRGNEQYF
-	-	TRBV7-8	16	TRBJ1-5	TGTGCCAGCAGCCACAGTGTGCGGGGTAGCAATCAGCCCCAGCATTTT	CASSHSVRGSNQPQHF
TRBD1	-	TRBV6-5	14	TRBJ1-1	TGTGCCAGCAGCCTACAGGGGGCGAACACTGAAGCTTTCTTT	CASSLQGANTEAFF
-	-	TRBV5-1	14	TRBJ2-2	TGCGCCAGCAGCTTGGAACCGAGCACCGGGGAGCTGTTTTTT	CASSLEPSTGELFF
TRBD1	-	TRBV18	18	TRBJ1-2	TGTGCCAGCTCACCATCTTCGGGACAGGGTGAGGTTTTCTATGGCTACACCTTC	CASSPSSGQGEVFYGYTF
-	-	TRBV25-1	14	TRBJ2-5	TGTGCCAGCAGTGAACGAGCGTCGGTAGAGACCCAGTACTTC	CASSERASVETQYF